The 28 T cell receptor beta chains listed next were all sequenced from one sample in a study of cytotoxic CD8 clonotypes in ibrutinib-treated CLL. The assay was immunoSEQ multiplex PCR, and TCRdb's table has in-frame clones only and misses some. This table holds fewer than 20,000 clones, about 61% found once. Material: PBMCs, obtained after 12 months of ibrutinib treatment. The receptors stem from a human donor with chronic lymphocytic leukemia.

This clone occurred a few times. J is TRBJ1-5 and V is TRBV2, with a possible D match to TRBD1 (5 bases). Trimming pared 7 bases from V and 0 bases from J, leaving 10 bases between. The germline CDR1 and CDR2 sequences are SNHLY and FYNNEI. The length of the CDR3 is 14 residues. CDR3 DNA sequence: TGTGCCAGCACTAGGGACGATAGCAATCAGCCCCAGCATTTT. This encodes CASTRDDSNQPQHF.

There are a few counts of this clone. The chain carries TRBV27 and TRBJ2-1, with TRBD2 identical over 9 bases. The CDR3 runs 14 residues. J was trimmed by 4 bases and V by 10 bases; bases with no gene match: 8. CDR1 is MNHEY and CDR2 is SMNVEV in the germline V gene (reference sequence). In nucleotides, the CDR3 is TGTGCCACCACGTCGAGCGGGAGGTACAATGAGCAGTTCTTC. This codes for CATTSSGRYNEQFF.

The table lists this clone with a few counts. The gene calls are TRBV5-1 and TRBJ2-2; 8 bases map to TRBD1. In germline, CDR1 is SGHRS, CDR2 YFSETQ. The V and J ends lost 4 bases and 5 bases, in that order; junction bases with no gene match: 10. This CDR3 contains 16 residues. The CDR3 protein is CASSVETGARTGELFF. The CDR3 coding sequence is TGCGCCAGCAGCGTAGAGACAGGGGCGAGGACCGGGGAGCTGTTTTTT.

The chain is built from TRBV28 and TRBJ2-5, with D perhaps TRBD2 (5 bases). The germline gives CDR1 MDHEN, CDR2 SYDVKM. The CDR3 spans 16 residues. V lost 4 bases and J lost 2, with 17 bases in between. CDR3 nucleotides: TGTGCCAGCAGTTCTCCCTGGAGAGGGCCACAAGAGACCCAGTACTTC. Translation gives CASSSPWRGPQETQYF.

By frequency in the sample, this clone is large. This chain uses TRBV28 with TRBJ2-7, with D unresolved. From germline, CDR1 is MDHEN and CDR2 SYDVKM. The CDR3 is 11 amino acids. V was cut by 5 bases and J by 1 base, with 3 bases left in between. CDR3 in DNA: TGTGCCAGCAGTGTTTCCTACGAGCAGTACTTC. It codes for CASSVSYEQYF.

The rearrangement links TRBV6-1 to TRBJ2-3, with 16 nucleotides matching TRBD2. This CDR3 contains 19 residues. Germline V lookup: CDR1 MNHNS, CDR2 SASEGT. J was trimmed by 4 bases and V by 0 bases; bases with no gene match: 7. CDR3: CASSEAGTSGRARSDTQYF. The CDR3 DNA sequence: TGTGCCAGCAGTGAAGCGGGGACTAGCGGGAGGGCCAGGTCAGATACGCAGTATTTT.

By share, this clone counts as large. The V and J genes are TRBV7-6 and TRBJ1-1, with D possibly being TRBD1 (5 bases). Trimming took 5 bases from V and 0 from J, leaving 13 bases between them. This CDR3 has 15 amino acids. Germline CDR1 and CDR2: SGHVS and FNYEAQ. CDR3 region: CASSPGDPMNTEAFF. As DNA, the CDR3 is TGTGCCAGCAGCCCGGGGGACCCGATGAACACTGAAGCTTTCTTT. Full variable domain (missing parts from reference TRBV7-6 and TRBJ1-1): GAGVSQSPRYKVTKRGQDVALRCDPISGHVSLYWYRQALGQGPEFLTYFNYEAQQDKSGLPNDRFSAERPEGSISTLTIQRTEQRDSAMYRCASSPGDPMNTEAFFGQGTRLTVV.

The rearrangement joins TRBV5-4 to TRBJ2-5; weak D call: TRBD2 (5 bases). Germline loops: CDR1 SGHNT, CDR2 YYREEE (reference sequence). Trimming pared 0 bases from V and 5 bases from J, leaving 17 bases between. The CDR3 has 16 amino acids. The CDR3 loop is CASSLGSLSPGETQYF. CDR3 bases: TGTGCCAGCAGCTTGGGGTCTCTCTCCCCGGGGGAGACCCAGTACTTC.

The J gene is TRBJ1-3, the V gene TRBV19; TRBD1 matches 7 bases. The CDR3 totals 16 residues. Germline-derived CDR1 and CDR2 are LNHDA and SQIVND (reference sequence). Trimming removed 6 bases from V and 0 bases from J; junction bases left unmatched: 8. Here the CDR3 DNA reads TGTGCCAGTAGCAGGGGGAGACCGAGCTCTGGAAACACCATATATTTT. This encodes CASSRGRPSSGNTIYF.

In its sample, this clone was seen a few times. The V call is TRBV6-1, the J call TRBJ1-2, with a weak D call TRBD1 (6 bases). V lost 7 bases and J lost 3, with 15 bases in between. CDR1 is MNHNS, CDR2 SASEGT, per germline. This CDR3 contains 14 residues. The chain's CDR3 is CASTGDTRDYGYTF. The CDR3 nucleotides are TGTGCCAGCACCGGGGACACAAGGGACTATGGCTACACCTTC.

The chain recombines TRBV19 with TRBJ2-7; 12 bases are a match to TRBD2. Trimming at V came to 1 base and at J to 2 bases, leaving 0 bases not matched to a gene. CDR1 is LNHDA and CDR2 is SQIVND in the germline V gene (reference sequence). CDR3 length: 15 residues. The CDR3 sequence: CASSIGLAGAYEQYF. Here the CDR3 DNA reads TGTGCCAGTAGTATAGGACTAGCGGGAGCCTACGAGCAGTACTTC.

This sequence joins TRBV7-3 and TRBJ1-4; D may be TRBD1 (5 bases). Trimming took 5 bases from V and 3 from J, leaving 13 bases between them. The CDR3 consists of 15 residues. CDR1 and CDR2 (germline): SGHTA, FQGTGA. Here the CDR3 reads CASSQEGQPNEKLFF. CDR3 nucleotides: TGTGCCAGCAGCCAGGAGGGGCAGCCTAATGAAAAACTGTTTTTT.

The V and J genes are TRBV18 and TRBJ2-7; 11 bases map to TRBD2. Looked up from germline, CDR1 is KGHSH and CDR2 is LQKENI. Trimming cost V 4 bases and J 2 bases; bases outside gene matches: 4. This CDR3 is built from 15 residues. The CDR3 loop reads CASSRLLAGAYEQYF. The CDR3 bases are TGTGCCAGCTCACGCCTACTAGCGGGAGCCTACGAGCAGTACTTC.

This rearrangement joins TRBV2 to TRBJ2-1; 11 nucleotides align to TRBD2. Germline V gene lookup returns CDR1 SNHLY and CDR2 FYNNEI. Germline trimming cut 1 base from V and 9 bases from J; bases unmatched to any gene: 8. The CDR3 extends over 16 amino acids. This CDR3 reads CASSEERASGRSEQFF. The DNA of the CDR3 is TGTGCCAGCAGTGAAGAGAGGGCTAGCGGGAGGAGTGAGCAGTTCTTC.

DNA for the CDR3: TGTGCCAGCAGCGTCCTATCTGGGGAGCAGTACTTC. It codes for CASSVLSGEQYF. This chain links TRBV9 with TRBJ2-7; the D is unclear. CDR1 and CDR2 (germline): SGDLS, YYNGEE. Deletions cut 2 bases from V and 7 bases from J, with 10 bases between. CDR3 length: 12 residues. Full variable domain (missing parts from reference TRBV9 and TRBJ2-7): DSGVTQTPKHLITATGQRVTLRCSPRSGDLSVYWYQQSLDQGLQFLIQYYNGEERAKGNILERFSAQQFPDLHSELNLSSLELGDSALYFCASSVLSGEQYFGPGTRLTVT.

This clone was observed a few times. The chain links TRBV5-1 to TRBJ2-1, with D uncertain. The CDR3 runs to 15 residues. Per germline, CDR1 SGHRS and CDR2 YFSETQ. Trimming cost V 0 bases and J 0 bases, with 7 bases left between them. The CDR3: CASSLESFSYNEQFF. The CDR3 DNA sequence: TGCGCCAGCAGCTTGGAAAGTTTCTCCTACAATGAGCAGTTCTTC. Full variable domain (rest looked up from reference TRBV5-1 and TRBJ2-1): KAGVTQTPRYLIKTRGQQVTLSCSPISGHRSVSWYQQTPGQGLQFLFEYFSETQRNKGNFPGRFSGRQFSNSRSEMNVSTLELGDSALYLCASSLESFSYNEQFFGPGTRLTVL.

The chain couples TRBV5-6 to TRBJ1-5, with D perhaps TRBD1 (5 bases). The V end was cut by 1 base, the J end by 1 base, with 18 bases between. Germline CDR1 is SGHDT and CDR2 is YYEEEE. The CDR3 is 18 amino acids. The CDR3 sequence: CASSLWVGSGLSNQPQHF. CDR3 DNA: TGTGCCAGCAGCTTGTGGGTAGGGTCGGGGCTGAGCAATCAGCCCCAGCATTTT.

V is TRBV4-2 and J is TRBJ2-1; D remains unclear. Trimming pared 0 bases from V and 11 bases from J, leaving 5 bases between. The CDR3 contains 11 residues. In germline, CDR1 is LGHNA, CDR2 YNFKEQ. CDR3 amino acids: CASSQDRKQFF. DNA of the CDR3: TGTGCCAGCAGCCAAGATCGGAAGCAGTTCTTC.

This clone appeared a few times. This rearrangement joins TRBV29-1 to TRBJ1-5, with unresolved D. This CDR3 contains 12 residues. CDR1 is SQVTM and CDR2 is ANQGSEA in the germline V gene. The ends were cut back, 4 bases at V and 0 bases at J, with 4 bases in the middle. CDR3 in DNA: TGCAGCGTTGCTGATAGCAATCAGCCCCAGCATTTT. Translated, it gives CSVADSNQPQHF.

The chain carries TRBV7-2 and TRBJ2-2; D uncertain. Trimming removed 3 bases from V and 3 bases from J, with 11 bases in between. From germline, CDR1 is SGHTA and CDR2 FQGNSA. This CDR3 is built from 15 residues. The CDR3 protein is CASSLTRLDTGELFF. The CDR3 nucleotides read TGTGCCAGCAGCTTGACACGGTTAGACACCGGGGAGCTGTTTTTT. Filled out from reference TRBV7-2 and TRBJ2-2, the complete variable domain reads GAGVSQSPSNKVTEKGKDVELRCDPISGHTALYWYRQSLGQGLEFLIYFQGNSAPDKSGLPSDRFSAERTGGSVSTLTIQRTQQEDSAVYLCASSLTRLDTGELFFGEGSRLTVL.

The chain is built from TRBV5-1 and TRBJ1-1; D is undetermined. Germline CDR1 is SGHRS and CDR2 is YFSETQ. The CDR3 totals 14 residues. The V gene lost 0 bases and the J gene lost 1 base, with 7 bases spanning the gap. The CDR3 reads CASSLGAGNTEAFF. The CDR3 DNA reads TGCGCCAGCAGCTTGGGTGCAGGGAACACTGAAGCTTTCTTT.

The V call is TRBV29-1, the J call TRBJ2-1; 7 nucleotides line up with TRBD2. This CDR3 contains 14 residues. CDR1 and CDR2 from the germline V gene are SQVTM and ANQGSEA. Trimming cost V 7 bases and J 7 bases; bases outside gene matches: 13. CDR3 coding DNA: TGCAGCGCCAACGAGGGAGGGAGAAGGAATGAGCAGTTCTTC. As protein: CSANEGGRRNEQFF.

This clone showed up just once. The chain combines TRBV27 with TRBJ1-1; D call uncertain. The V gene's germline CDR1 is MNHEY and CDR2 SMNVEV (reference sequence). V lost 3 bases and J lost 1, with 6 bases in between. CDR3 length equals 13 residues. This CDR3 is CASSFIKNTEAFF. CDR3 DNA: TGTGCCAGCAGTTTTATTAAGAACACTGAAGCTTTCTTT.

The rearrangement links TRBV7-6 to TRBJ2-1, with D perhaps matching TRBD1 (6 bases). Germline V gene sequence: CDR1 SGHVS, CDR2 FNYEAQ. This CDR3 has 14 amino acids. Trimming pared 6 bases from V and 2 bases from J, leaving 11 bases between. The CDR3 coding sequence is TGTGCCAGCAGTCCAACAGGGACCTACAATGAGCAGTTCTTC. As protein: CASSPTGTYNEQFF. The full variable domain, rest sourced from reference TRBV7-6 and TRBJ2-1, is GAGVSQSPRYKVTKRGQDVALRCDPISGHVSLYWYRQALGQGPEFLTYFNYEAQQDKSGLPNDRFSAERPEGSISTLTIQRTEQRDSAMYRCASSPTGTYNEQFFGPGTRLTVL.

This clone showed up just a few times. This sequence joins TRBV10-3 and TRBJ1-2, with D unresolved. The CDR3 spans 13 residues. CDR1 is ENHRY and CDR2 is SYGVKD in the germline V gene. Deletions cut 3 bases from V and 3 bases from J, with 8 bases between. This CDR3 is CAISDHEDYGYTF. CDR3 nucleotide sequence: TGTGCCATCAGTGATCATGAGGACTATGGCTACACCTTC.

This clone was counted a few times. V usage is TRBV18 and J usage is TRBJ1-2; TRBD1 matches 7 bases. With V trimmed by 3 bases and J by 6 bases, 4 bases remained unmatched. This CDR3 has 13 amino acids. Germline CDR1 KGHSH, CDR2 LQKENI. In DNA form, the CDR3 reads TGTGCCAGCTCACCTAGACAGGGCGATGGCTACACCTTC. Amino acid sequence: CASSPRQGDGYTF.

This chain links TRBV7-2 with TRBJ2-7, with 9 nucleotides matching TRBD1. CDR1 and CDR2 from the germline V gene are SGHTA and FQGNSA. This CDR3 comprises 14 residues. V was pared by 5 bases and J by 5 bases, with 7 bases of the junction left unmatched. This CDR3 reads CASSDGTGRDEQYF. CDR3 in DNA: TGTGCCAGCAGCGACGGGACAGGGCGGGACGAGCAGTACTTC.

The chain joins TRBV5-1 to TRBJ1-3; TRBD1 is a possible D gene (6 bases). Germline V CDR1 and CDR2: SGHRS, YFSETQ. Between the trimmed V and J ends, which lost 3 bases and 0 bases, there was a span of 16 bases. The CDR3 covers 17 residues. DNA of the CDR3: TGCGCCAGCAGCTCGACCGGGGGGCAGTCCTCTGGAAACACCATATATTTT. The encoded protein is CASSSTGGQSSGNTIYF.